The rows below give T cell receptor beta chains drawn from one sample of a study of cytomegalovirus exposure and HLA in healthy donors. Method: immunoSEQ multiplex PCR; TCRdb's copy keeps in-frame clones and lacks some. Of about 150,000 clones listed, roughly 80% are singletons. The sample taken for sequencing was PBMCs. The receptors were sampled from a man aged 25 to 40 in good health and CMV-seropositive. Each CDR3 is given with its conserved first and last residue. Fields, in order: J gene, V gene, clone size, D gene, CDR3 length, CDR3 DNA, CDR3 protein. The D gene is left open where the match is weak. Only part of the rows carry a size: once, few, many, or a class if the clone is expanded.

J gene: TRBJ1-1; V gene: TRBV19; clone size: few; D gene: NA; CDR3 length: 15; CDR3 DNA: TGTGCCAGTAGCCTCCTCGGGGGGCGGGAGACTGAAGCTTTCTTT; CDR3 protein: CASSLLGGRETEAFF
J gene: TRBJ1-5; V gene: TRBV21-1; clone size: once; D gene: NA; CDR3 length: 17; CDR3 DNA: TGTGCCAGCAGCAACCGGGACAAGGGGTGGAGGAATCAGCCCCAGCATTTT; CDR3 protein: CASSNRDKGWRNQPQHF
J gene: TRBJ1-2; V gene: TRBV6-1; clone size: once; D gene: NA; CDR3 length: 14; CDR3 DNA: TGTGCCAGCAGTGAATACTCGACGGGATATGGCTACACCTTC; CDR3 protein: CASSEYSTGYGYTF
J gene: TRBJ2-7; V gene: TRBV7-9; clone size: NA; D gene: NA; CDR3 length: 13; CDR3 DNA: TGTTCCAGCAGCTTTACTAGCACCGACGAGCAGTACTTC; CDR3 protein: CSSSFTSTDEQYF
J gene: TRBJ2-1; V gene: TRBV19; clone size: NA; D gene: TRBD1; CDR3 length: 20; CDR3 DNA: TGTGCCAGTTGGACAGGGGGTGATAGCCGGTGGCCTAGCTCCTACAATGAGCAGTTCTTC; CDR3 protein: CASWTGGDSRWPSSYNEQFF
J gene: TRBJ2-7; V gene: TRBV4-2; clone size: NA; D gene: TRBD2; CDR3 length: 17; CDR3 DNA: TGTGCCAGCAGCCAAGATCCAGCCGGGACTAGCGGTTACGAGCAGTACTTC; CDR3 protein: CASSQDPAGTSGYEQYF
J gene: TRBJ2-7; V gene: TRBV28; clone size: NA; D gene: NA; CDR3 length: 12; CDR3 DNA: TGTGCCAGCAGTTTGAACAACTACGAGCAGTACTTC; CDR3 protein: CASSLNNYEQYF
J gene: TRBJ2-7; V gene: TRBV5-4; clone size: NA; D gene: NA; CDR3 length: 16; CDR3 DNA: TGTGCCAGCAGCTTGGGGGGGGGCACGAACTACTACGAGCAGTACTTC; CDR3 protein: CASSLGGGTNYYEQYF
J gene: TRBJ1-1; V gene: TRBV5-4; clone size: NA; D gene: NA; CDR3 length: 17; CDR3 DNA: TGTGCCAGCAGCTCACGAAGACAGACAGGAGGGAACACTGAAGCTTTCTTT; CDR3 protein: CASSSRRQTGGNTEAFF
J gene: TRBJ2-7; V gene: TRBV28; clone size: NA; D gene: NA; CDR3 length: 12; CDR3 DNA: TGTGCCAGCAGTCCCTTCTCCTACGAGCAGTACTTC; CDR3 protein: CASSPFSYEQYF
J gene: TRBJ2-6; V gene: TRBV5-4; clone size: NA; D gene: NA; CDR3 length: 18; CDR3 DNA: TGTGCCAGCAGCTTGGATCCGGGATCGCTCTCTGGGGCCAACGTCCTGACTTTC; CDR3 protein: CASSLDPGSLSGANVLTF
J gene: TRBJ1-3; V gene: TRBV6-1; clone size: NA; D gene: NA; CDR3 length: 14; CDR3 DNA: TGTGCCAGCAGTGCGACAAGCTCTGGAAACACCATATATTTT; CDR3 protein: CASSATSSGNTIYF
J gene: TRBJ1-2; V gene: TRBV19; clone size: NA; D gene: NA; CDR3 length: 14; CDR3 DNA: TGTGCCAGTAGTATTGACATATCCTCGGCGGGCTACACCTTC; CDR3 protein: CASSIDISSAGYTF
J gene: TRBJ2-1; V gene: TRBV30; clone size: NA; D gene: NA; CDR3 length: 13; CDR3 DNA: TGTGCCTGGAGGAAGGACAGCTACAATGAGCAGTTCTTC; CDR3 protein: CAWRKDSYNEQFF
J gene: TRBJ1-1; V gene: TRBV28; clone size: once; D gene: TRBD1; CDR3 length: 15; CDR3 DNA: TGTGCCAGCACAACTTATGGACAGGGTACCGCTGAAGCTTTCTTT; CDR3 protein: CASTTYGQGTAEAFF
J gene: TRBJ1-1; V gene: TRBV6-5; clone size: NA; D gene: NA; CDR3 length: 14; CDR3 DNA: TGTGCCAGCAGTTACTCTAAGGGCGGGTATGAAGCTTTCTTT; CDR3 protein: CASSYSKGGYEAFF
J gene: TRBJ2-7; V gene: TRBV29-1; clone size: once; D gene: NA; CDR3 length: 12; CDR3 DNA: TGCAGCGTCGCCGACTGGAACTACGAGCAGTACTTC; CDR3 protein: CSVADWNYEQYF
J gene: TRBJ1-2; V gene: TRBV7-9; clone size: NA; D gene: TRBD1; CDR3 length: 17; CDR3 DNA: TGTGCCAGCAGTTCTACGGACAGGGGGCGCACGGAGTATGGCTACACCTTC; CDR3 protein: CASSSTDRGRTEYGYTF
J gene: TRBJ1-1; V gene: TRBV27; clone size: NA; D gene: NA; CDR3 length: 12; CDR3 DNA: TGTGCCAGCAGTTCGGGCGGAGGTGAAGCTTTCTTT; CDR3 protein: CASSSGGGEAFF
J gene: TRBJ1-4; V gene: TRBV5-1; clone size: NA; D gene: NA; CDR3 length: 14; CDR3 DNA: TGCGCCAGCAGCTTAGGGGGATTTAATGAAAAACTGTTTTTT; CDR3 protein: CASSLGGFNEKLFF
J gene: TRBJ2-5; V gene: TRBV7-2; clone size: NA; D gene: TRBD2; CDR3 length: 14; CDR3 DNA: TGTGCCAGCAGCCCTGGGACTAGCGGGAGCCAAAGCCACTTC; CDR3 protein: CASSPGTSGSQSHF
J gene: TRBJ2-7; V gene: TRBV7-2; clone size: NA; D gene: NA; CDR3 length: 12; CDR3 DNA: TGTGCCAGCAGCTTAGAACCCGGGGAGCAGTACTTC; CDR3 protein: CASSLEPGEQYF
J gene: TRBJ2-6; V gene: TRBV6-4; clone size: NA; D gene: NA; CDR3 length: 17; CDR3 DNA: TGTGCCAGCAGTGACCGGGGTTTGGGAGCTGGGGCCAACGTCCTGACTTTC; CDR3 protein: CASSDRGLGAGANVLTF
J gene: TRBJ1-4; V gene: TRBV6-5; clone size: NA; D gene: TRBD1; CDR3 length: 14; CDR3 DNA: TGTGCCAGCAGCTGGGACAGGGGTGGAGAAAAACTGTTTTTT; CDR3 protein: CASSWDRGGEKLFF
J gene: TRBJ2-7; V gene: TRBV11-2; clone size: few; D gene: NA; CDR3 length: 14; CDR3 DNA: TGTGCCAGCAGCTCTCGGGTCGCCTATGAGGAGCAGTACTTC; CDR3 protein: CASSSRVAYEEQYF
J gene: TRBJ2-7; V gene: TRBV27; clone size: NA; D gene: TRBD2; CDR3 length: 14; CDR3 DNA: TGTGCCAGCAGTTTTAGCGGGACGACCTACGAGCAGTACTTC; CDR3 protein: CASSFSGTTYEQYF
J gene: TRBJ1-1; V gene: TRBV11-2; clone size: NA; D gene: NA; CDR3 length: 14; CDR3 DNA: TGTGCCAGCAGCAGGAGCGCCTTGAACACTGAAGCTTTCTTT; CDR3 protein: CASSRSALNTEAFF
J gene: TRBJ2-7; V gene: TRBV7-6; clone size: NA; D gene: NA; CDR3 length: 14; CDR3 DNA: TGTGCCAGCAGCCCCAGGGGGGCCTCCTACGAGCAGTACTTC; CDR3 protein: CASSPRGASYEQYF
J gene: TRBJ2-7; V gene: TRBV5-1; clone size: few; D gene: TRBD1; CDR3 length: 15; CDR3 DNA: TGCGCCAGCGGACCGGGGGACAGGAGCTCCTACGAGCAGTACTTC; CDR3 protein: CASGPGDRSSYEQYF